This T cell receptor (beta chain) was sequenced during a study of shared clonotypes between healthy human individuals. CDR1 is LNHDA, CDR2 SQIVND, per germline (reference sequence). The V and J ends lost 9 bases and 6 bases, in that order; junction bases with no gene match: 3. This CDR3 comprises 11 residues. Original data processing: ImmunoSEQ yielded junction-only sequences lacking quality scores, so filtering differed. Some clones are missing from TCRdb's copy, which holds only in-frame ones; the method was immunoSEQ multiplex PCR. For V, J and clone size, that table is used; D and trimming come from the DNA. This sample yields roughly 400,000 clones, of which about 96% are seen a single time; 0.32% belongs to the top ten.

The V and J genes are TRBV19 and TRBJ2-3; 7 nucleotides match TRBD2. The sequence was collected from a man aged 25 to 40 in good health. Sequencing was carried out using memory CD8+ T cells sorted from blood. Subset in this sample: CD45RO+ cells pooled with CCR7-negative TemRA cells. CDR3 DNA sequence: TGTGCCAGCACCGGGGGGGATACGCAGTATTTT. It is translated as CASTGGDTQYF.